A selection of T cell receptor beta chains follows, all from one sample in a study of blood T cell repertoires in COVID-19. Sequenced by immunoSEQ multiplex PCR; TCRdb stores in-frame clones only, minus some. The top ten hold approximately 4.3% of the sample, which has hundreds of thousands of clones, about 89% seen once. The sample comprised peripheral blood. The source is a man aged 35 to 55 with acute or convalescent COVID-19. CDR3s include the opening cysteine and the closing phenylalanine or tryptophan. D genes are given only for firm matches. Size is omitted from some rows. Given values are once, few, many or a class for expanded clones.

cdr3_aa: CASSLVRKAEAFF
cdr3_nt: TGTGCCAGCAGTTTAGTCAGGAAGGCTGAAGCTTTCTTT
v_call: TRBV12-3/TRBV12-4
d_call: .
j_call: TRBJ1-1
cdr3_length: 13
clone_size: .

cdr3_aa: CASSPGLAGGADTQYF
cdr3_nt: TGTGCCAGTAGCCCAGGACTAGCGGGGGGGGCAGATACGCAGTATTTT
v_call: TRBV19
d_call: TRBD2
j_call: TRBJ2-3
cdr3_length: 16
clone_size: .

cdr3_aa: CASSLVGGMNTEAFF
cdr3_nt: TGTGCCAGCAGCTTGGTAGGAGGGATGAACACTGAAGCTTTCTTT
v_call: TRBV5-4
d_call: .
j_call: TRBJ1-1
cdr3_length: 15
clone_size: few

cdr3_aa: CASGAAGGGAVGTDTQYF
cdr3_nt: TGTGCTAGTGGTGCCGCGGGCGGGGGGGCCGTGGGCACAGATACGCAGTATTTT
v_call: TRBV12-5
d_call: TRBD2
j_call: TRBJ2-3
cdr3_length: 18
clone_size: .

cdr3_aa: CASSPIRGTVNQPQHF
cdr3_nt: TGTGCCAGCTCACCAATACGGGGGACGGTCAATCAGCCCCAGCATTTT
v_call: TRBV18
d_call: .
j_call: TRBJ1-5
cdr3_length: 16
clone_size: once

cdr3_aa: CASRTGGSYEQYF
cdr3_nt: TGTGCCAGCAGGACAGGGGGATCCTACGAGCAGTACTTC
v_call: TRBV2
d_call: TRBD1
j_call: TRBJ2-7
cdr3_length: 13
clone_size: .

cdr3_aa: CAIRRTPSTDTQYF
cdr3_nt: TGTGCCATCAGGAGGACACCTAGCACAGATACGCAGTATTTT
v_call: TRBV10-3
d_call: .
j_call: TRBJ2-3
cdr3_length: 14
clone_size: .

cdr3_aa: CASTRSPTEGYTF
cdr3_nt: TGTGCCAGCACCCGATCCCCCACCGAGGGCTACACCTTC
v_call: TRBV2
d_call: .
j_call: TRBJ1-2
cdr3_length: 13
clone_size: .

cdr3_aa: CATTLWGGSGNTIYF
cdr3_nt: TGTGCCACCACCCTCTGGGGAGGATCTGGAAACACCATATATTTT
v_call: TRBV19
d_call: .
j_call: TRBJ1-3
cdr3_length: 15
clone_size: .

cdr3_aa: CATSDLLSGLSGNTIYF
cdr3_nt: TGTGCCACCAGTGATTTGCTTAGCGGGCTTTCTGGAAACACCATATATTTT
v_call: TRBV24-1
d_call: .
j_call: TRBJ1-3
cdr3_length: 17
clone_size: .

cdr3_aa: CASSLAGVTYEQYF
cdr3_nt: TGTGCCAGCAGCTTGGCGGGGGTAACCTACGAGCAGTACTTC
v_call: TRBV5-6
d_call: .
j_call: TRBJ2-7
cdr3_length: 14
clone_size: .

cdr3_aa: CASSELRTSSYF
cdr3_nt: TGTGCCAGCAGTGAATTAAGGACTAGTTCGTACTTC
v_call: TRBV6-1
d_call: TRBD2
j_call: TRBJ2-7
cdr3_length: 12
clone_size: .

cdr3_aa: CASSSRTGGGYEQYF
cdr3_nt: TGTGCCAGCAGCTCTCGTACAGGGGGCGGGTACGAGCAGTACTTC
v_call: TRBV5-4
d_call: TRBD1
j_call: TRBJ2-7
cdr3_length: 15
clone_size: once

cdr3_aa: CASSHNPVLYNSPLHF
cdr3_nt: TGTGCCAGCAGCCATAATCCGGTTCTCTATAATTCACCCCTCCACTTT
v_call: TRBV3-1/TRBV3-2
d_call: .
j_call: TRBJ1-6
cdr3_length: 16
clone_size: .